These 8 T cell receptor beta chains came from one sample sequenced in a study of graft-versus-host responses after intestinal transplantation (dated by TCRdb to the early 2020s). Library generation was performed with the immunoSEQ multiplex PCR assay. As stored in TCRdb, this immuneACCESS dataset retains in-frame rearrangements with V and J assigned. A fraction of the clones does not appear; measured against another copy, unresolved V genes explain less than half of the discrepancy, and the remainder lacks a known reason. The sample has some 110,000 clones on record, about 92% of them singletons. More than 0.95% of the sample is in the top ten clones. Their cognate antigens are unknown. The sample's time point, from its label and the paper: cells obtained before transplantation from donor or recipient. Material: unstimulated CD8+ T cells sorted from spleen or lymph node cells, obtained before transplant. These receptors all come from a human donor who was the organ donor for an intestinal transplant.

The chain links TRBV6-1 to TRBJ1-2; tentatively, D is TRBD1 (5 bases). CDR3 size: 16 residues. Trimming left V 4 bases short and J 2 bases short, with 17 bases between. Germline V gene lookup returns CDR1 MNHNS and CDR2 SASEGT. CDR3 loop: CASSVLWPGGNYGYTF. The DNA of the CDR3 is TGTGCCAGCAGTGTGTTATGGCCTGGGGGGAACTATGGCTACACCTTC.

The CDR3 loop reads CASSSGWDTEGHEQYF. CDR3 DNA sequence: TGCGCCAGCAGCTCAGGCTGGGACACCGAGGGCCACGAGCAGTACTTC. The chain carries TRBV5-1 and TRBJ2-7; tentatively, D is TRBD1 (6 bases). In germline, CDR1 is SGHRS, CDR2 YFSETQ. The CDR3 is made up of 16 amino acids. V was cut by 3 bases and J by 5 bases, with 21 bases left in between.

In nucleotides, the CDR3 is TGTGCCAGCAGCCCCATCGGCATATCCACAGATACGCAGTATTTT. This sequence encodes CASSPIGISTDTQYF. V and J are TRBV5-6 and TRBJ2-3; D not resolved. Germline V CDR1 and CDR2: SGHDT, YYEEEE. The CDR3 length is 15 residues. With 4 bases removed from V and 2 bases from J, the gap between germline ends came to 14 bases.

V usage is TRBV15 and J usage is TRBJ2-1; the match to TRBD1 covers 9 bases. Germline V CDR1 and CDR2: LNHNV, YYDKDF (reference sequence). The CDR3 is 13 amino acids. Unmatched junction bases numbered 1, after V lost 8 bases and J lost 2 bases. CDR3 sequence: CATRQGAYNEQFF. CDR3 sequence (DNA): TGTGCCACCCGACAGGGGGCCTACAATGAGCAGTTCTTC.

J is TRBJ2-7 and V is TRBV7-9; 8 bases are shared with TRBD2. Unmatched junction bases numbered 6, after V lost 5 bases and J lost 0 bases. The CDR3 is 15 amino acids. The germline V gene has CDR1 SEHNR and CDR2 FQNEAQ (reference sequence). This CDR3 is CASSPTSGSSYEQYF. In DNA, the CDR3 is TGTGCCAGCAGCCCCACCAGCGGGAGCTCCTACGAGCAGTACTTC. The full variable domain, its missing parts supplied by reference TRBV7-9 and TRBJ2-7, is DTGVSQNPRHKITKRGQNVTFRCDPISEHNRLYWYRQTLGQGPEFLTYFQNEAQLEKSRLLSDRFSAERPKGSFSTLEIQRTEQGDSAMYLCASSPTSGSSYEQYFGPGTRLTVT.

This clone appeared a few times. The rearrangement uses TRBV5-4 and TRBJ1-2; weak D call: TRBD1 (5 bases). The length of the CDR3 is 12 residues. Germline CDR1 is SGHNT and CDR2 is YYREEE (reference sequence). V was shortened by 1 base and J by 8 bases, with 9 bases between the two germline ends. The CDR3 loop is CASSLFQGGYTF. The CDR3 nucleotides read TGTGCCAGCAGCTTGTTTCAGGGCGGCTACACCTTC.

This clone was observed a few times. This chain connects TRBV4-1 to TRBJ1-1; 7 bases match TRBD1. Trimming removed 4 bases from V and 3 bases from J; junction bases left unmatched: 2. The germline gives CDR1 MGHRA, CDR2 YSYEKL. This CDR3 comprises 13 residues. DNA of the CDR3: TGCGCCAGCAGCCGAGGGACAGACACTGAAGCTTTCTTT. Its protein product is CASSRGTDTEAFF.

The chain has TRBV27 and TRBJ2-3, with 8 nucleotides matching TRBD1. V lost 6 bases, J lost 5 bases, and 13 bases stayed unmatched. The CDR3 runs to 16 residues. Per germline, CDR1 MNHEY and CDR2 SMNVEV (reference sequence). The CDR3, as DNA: TGTGCCAGCAGGAAAATGCAGGGGGCTCGGATAGATACGCAGTATTTT. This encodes CASRKMQGARIDTQYF.